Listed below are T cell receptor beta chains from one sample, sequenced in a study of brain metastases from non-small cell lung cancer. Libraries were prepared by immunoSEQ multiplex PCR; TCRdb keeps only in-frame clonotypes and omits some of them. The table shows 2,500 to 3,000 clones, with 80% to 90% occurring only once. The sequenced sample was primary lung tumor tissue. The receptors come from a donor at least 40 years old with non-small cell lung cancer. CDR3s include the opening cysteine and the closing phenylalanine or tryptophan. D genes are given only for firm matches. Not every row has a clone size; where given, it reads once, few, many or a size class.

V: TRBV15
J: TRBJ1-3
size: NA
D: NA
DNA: TGTGCCACCAGCAGACAATTCTCTGGAAACACCATATATTTT
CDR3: CATSRQFSGNTIYF

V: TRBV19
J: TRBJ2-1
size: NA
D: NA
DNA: TGTGCCAGTAGTATAGATCGCGGCGTTAGCTCCTACAATGAGCAGTTCTTC
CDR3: CASSIDRGVSSYNEQFF

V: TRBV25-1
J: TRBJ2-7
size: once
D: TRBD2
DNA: TGTGCCAGCAACGACCTAGCGGGGGACGAGCAGTACTTC
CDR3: CASNDLAGDEQYF

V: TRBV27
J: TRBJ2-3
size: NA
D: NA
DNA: TGTGCCAGCAGTTTACAGGGACCAACTAATACGCAGTATTTT
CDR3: CASSLQGPTNTQYF

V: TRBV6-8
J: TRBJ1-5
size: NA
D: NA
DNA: TGTGCCGGAGAACAGGGCAATCAGCCCCAGCATTTT
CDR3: CAGEQGNQPQHF

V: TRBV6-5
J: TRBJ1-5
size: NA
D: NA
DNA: TGTGCCAGCAGTTACGGACAGACCAATCAGCCCCAGCATTTT
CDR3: CASSYGQTNQPQHF

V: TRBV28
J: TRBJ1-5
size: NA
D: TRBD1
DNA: TGTGCCTCCGGGACAGGGGGCGATGGCAATCAGCCCCAGCATTTT
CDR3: CASGTGGDGNQPQHF

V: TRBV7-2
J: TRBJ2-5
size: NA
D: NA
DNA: TGTGCCAGCAGCCGGGGGCGGGAGGAGACCCAGTACTTC
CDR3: CASSRGREETQYF

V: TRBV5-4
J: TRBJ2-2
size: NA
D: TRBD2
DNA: TGTGCCAGCCGATTGGGCCTAGCGGGAGGGAACACCGGGGAGCTGTTTTTT
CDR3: CASRLGLAGGNTGELFF

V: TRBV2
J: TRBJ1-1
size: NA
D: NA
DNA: TGTGCCAGCATATACAGCACTGAAGCTTTCTTT
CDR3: CASIYSTEAFF

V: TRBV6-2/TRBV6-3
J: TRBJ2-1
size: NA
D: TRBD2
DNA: TGTGCCAGCAGTTACGGGACTAGCGGGGAGGGGAATGAGCAGTTCTTC
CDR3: CASSYGTSGEGNEQFF

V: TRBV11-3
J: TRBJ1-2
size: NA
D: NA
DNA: TGTGCCAGCAGCTTTGGCAGGGGAGAGGACTACACCTTC
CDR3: CASSFGRGEDYTF

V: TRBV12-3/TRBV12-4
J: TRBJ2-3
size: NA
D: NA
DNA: TGTGCCAGCAGTTCAATTACAGATACGCAGTATTTT
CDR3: CASSSITDTQYF

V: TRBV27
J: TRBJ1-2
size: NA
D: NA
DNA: TGTGCCAGCAGTTTTGGGGGAGACTATGGCTACACCTTC
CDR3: CASSFGGDYGYTF

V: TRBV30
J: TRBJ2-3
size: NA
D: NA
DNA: TGTGCCTGGAGTGCTGGGACCAGCACAGATACGCAGTATTTT
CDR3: CAWSAGTSTDTQYF

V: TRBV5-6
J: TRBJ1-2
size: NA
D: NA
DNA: TGTGCCAGCAGCTTGAATCGCTATGACTACACCTTC
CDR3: CASSLNRYDYTF

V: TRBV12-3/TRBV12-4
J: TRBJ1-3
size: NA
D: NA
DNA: TGTGCCAGCTCACGAGGGGAGGCAAACACCATATATTTT
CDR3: CASSRGEANTIYF

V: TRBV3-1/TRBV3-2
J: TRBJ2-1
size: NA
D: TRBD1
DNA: TGTGCCAGCAGCCAAGAAGGACAGGTACGAGGGCAGTTCTTC
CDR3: CASSQEGQVRGQFF

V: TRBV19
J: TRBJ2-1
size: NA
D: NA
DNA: TGTGCCAGTAGGTCTTCACAGGGACCCTACAATGAGCAGTTCTTC
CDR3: CASRSSQGPYNEQFF

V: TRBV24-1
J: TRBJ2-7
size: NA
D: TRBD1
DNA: TGTGCCACCAGTGATACTGGGACAGGGGTTGGTTCCGAGCAGTACTTC
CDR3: CATSDTGTGVGSEQYF

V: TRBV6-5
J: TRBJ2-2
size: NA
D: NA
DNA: TGTGCCAGCAGTTACTCGACGGGGAACACCGGGGAGCTGTTTTTT
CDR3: CASSYSTGNTGELFF

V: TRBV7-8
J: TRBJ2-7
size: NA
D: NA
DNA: TGTGCCAGCAGCTCCCGGGAGCCCAGGAGCTCCTACGAGCAGTACTTC
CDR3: CASSSREPRSSYEQYF

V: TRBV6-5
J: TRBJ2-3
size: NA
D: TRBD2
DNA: TGTGCCAGCAGCCCCGGGACTAGCGGCACAGATACGCAGTATTTT
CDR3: CASSPGTSGTDTQYF

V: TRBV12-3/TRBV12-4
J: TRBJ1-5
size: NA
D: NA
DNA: TGTGCCAGCAGTTTTAAGGGGTATCAGCCCCAGCATTTT
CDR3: CASSFKGYQPQHF

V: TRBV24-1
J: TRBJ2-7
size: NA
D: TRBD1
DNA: TGTGCCACCAGTGATTTCGGGGGCCGGACAGGGGAGTACGAGCAGTACTTC
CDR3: CATSDFGGRTGEYEQYF

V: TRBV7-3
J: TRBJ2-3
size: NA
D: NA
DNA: TGTGCCAGCAGCTTAGTGGTGGCCGATACGCAGTATTTT
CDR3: CASSLVVADTQYF